This TCR beta chain was sequenced during a study of beta chain features in type 1 diabetes. Study-wide results and limits: TCRB CDR3 length was moderately but significantly reduced in all four CD4+ subsets of Type 1 diabetes patients.

Trimming left V 3 bases short and J 8 bases short, with 16 bases between. This CDR3 has 13 amino acids. Germline lookup yields CDR1 GTSNPN and CDR2 SVGIG (reference sequence). What was sequenced were expressed TCRB transcripts, since all of the isolated RNA had been reverse transcribed. Here immunoSEQ multiplex PCR was the method, and the copy in TCRdb shows in-frame clones only, minus some. The sample gives some 190,000 clones, roughly 7.1% of which show up once; more than 0.75% is in the top ten. In the case of this clone: As yet, its antigen is unknown.

Sequenced: central memory CD4+ T cells from blood. The source is a woman between 35 and 50 years old with type 1 diabetes. The chain joins TRBV30 to TRBJ1-2; D is unclear. The CDR3 is CAWRRELVRGYTF. CDR3 bases: TGTGCCTGGAGGAGGGAACTAGTCCGGGGCTACACCTTC.